This entry concerns a single T cell receptor (beta chain). This record comes from a study of blood T cell repertoires in COVID-19. Germline V gene lookup returns CDR1 SGHTS and CDR2 YDEGEE. CDR3 size: 15 residues. Trimming took off 1 base at V and 6 bases at J, with 11 bases between the two ends. Original handling: By means of reference gene primer amplification, nucleated cell counts were estimated. Clones were read by immunoSEQ multiplex PCR, and TCRdb kept only the in-frame ones, dropping some. V, J and clone size reflect that table, while D and trimming were determined from the DNA. The sample lists fewer than 200,000 clones; roughly 79% were seen once.

The sequence was obtained from a woman aged 40-49 years with COVID-19, enrolled during active disease. The chain links TRBV5-8 to TRBJ2-6; D not certain. Source material: peripheral blood. CDR3 nucleotides: TGTGCCAGCAGCTTGATGTCCCCGTCGGCCAACGTCCTGACTTTC. The encoded protein is CASSLMSPSANVLTF.